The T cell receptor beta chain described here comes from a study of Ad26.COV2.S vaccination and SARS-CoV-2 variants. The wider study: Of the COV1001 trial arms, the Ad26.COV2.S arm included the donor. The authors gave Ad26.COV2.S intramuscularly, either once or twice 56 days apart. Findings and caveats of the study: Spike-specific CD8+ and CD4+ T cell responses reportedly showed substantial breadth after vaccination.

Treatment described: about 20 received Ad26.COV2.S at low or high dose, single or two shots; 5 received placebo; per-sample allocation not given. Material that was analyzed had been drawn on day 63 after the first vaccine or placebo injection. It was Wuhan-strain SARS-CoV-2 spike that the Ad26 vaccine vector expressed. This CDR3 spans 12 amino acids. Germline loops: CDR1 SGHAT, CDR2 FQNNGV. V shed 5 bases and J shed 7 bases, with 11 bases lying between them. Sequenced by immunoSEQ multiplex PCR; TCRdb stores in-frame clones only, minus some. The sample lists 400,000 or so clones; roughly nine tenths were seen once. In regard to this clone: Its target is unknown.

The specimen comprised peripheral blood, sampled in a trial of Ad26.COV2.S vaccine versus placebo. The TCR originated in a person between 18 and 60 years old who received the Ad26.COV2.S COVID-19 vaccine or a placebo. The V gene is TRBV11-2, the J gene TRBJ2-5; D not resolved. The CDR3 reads CASSPKGGTQYF. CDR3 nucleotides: TGTGCCAGCAGCCCCAAGGGCGGGACCCAGTACTTC. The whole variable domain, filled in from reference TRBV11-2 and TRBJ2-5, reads EAGVAQSPRYKIIEKRQSVAFWCNPISGHATLYWYQQILGQGPKLLIQFQNNGVVDDSQLPKDRFSAERLKGVDSTLKIQPAKLEDSAVYLCASSPKGGTQYFGPGTRLLVL.